The TCR beta chain described here comes from a study of T cell responses to AZD1222 COVID-19 vaccine. The V end was cut by 1 base, the J end by 4 bases, with 24 bases between. The V gene's germline CDR1 is KGHDR and CDR2 SFDVKD. This CDR3 comprises 19 residues. Broader study findings: Recipients of two AZD1222 doses showed rising Spike-specific TCR breadth and depth. Clonal diversity was possibly underestimated, and white British individuals and females predominated among donors. Just a handful of AZD1222 recipients were seropositive at baseline.

Sequenced by immunoSEQ multiplex PCR; TCRdb stores in-frame clones only, minus some. The table lists over 85,000 clones, 65% to 85% of them singletons. Pooling was applied to second doses at about 4 or about 12 weeks. Turning to this clone: What it recognizes is unknown.

The clonotype originates from an adult who received the AZD1222 COVID-19 vaccine. The V gene is TRBV24-1, the J gene TRBJ1-2, with D possibly matching TRBD1 (6 bases). The sequencing used peripheral blood, collected 28 days after the second AZD1222 dose. The CDR3 region has the DNA TGTGCCACCAGTGATTTTTTGGCGCCAGGGGCGGCACTGGCCTATGGCTACACCTTC. It translates to CATSDFLAPGAALAYGYTF.